The 27 T cell receptor beta chains below were found in one sample sequenced in a study of cytomegalovirus exposure and HLA in healthy donors. PCR employed 60 Vbeta and 13 Jbeta primers. Sequencing was performed with immunoSEQ multiplex PCR; in TCRdb, only in-frame clones are kept and a portion is missing. The data show under 150,000 clones, roughly 80% seen once. Material: PBMCs. The source of these receptors is a man younger than 35 in good health and CMV-seronegative.

This clone was counted once. The chain carries TRBV9 and TRBJ2-2; possibly TRBD1 for D (6 bases). CDR1 is SGDLS and CDR2 is YYNGEE in the germline V gene. V dropped 8 bases and J dropped 2 bases, with 13 bases sitting between them. This CDR3 has 14 residues. The chain's CDR3 is CASTGISNTGELFF. The DNA for the CDR3 is TGTGCCAGTACAGGGATTAGCAACACCGGGGAGCTGTTTTTT.

This clone has only a few counts. The chain is built from TRBV10-3 and TRBJ1-2; a weak D match, TRBD1 (5 bases). In germline, CDR1 is ENHRY, CDR2 SYGVKD. Trimming shortened V by 10 bases and J by 6 bases, and 12 bases separated the two germline ends. This CDR3 is 11 amino acids long. The CDR3 bases are TGTGCCACCGAGGCAGGGAATGGCTACACCTTC. Its protein product is CATEAGNGYTF.

The chain is built from TRBV25-1 and TRBJ2-7; D perhaps matches TRBD2 (5 bases). The V end lost 7 bases, the J end lost 1 base, and 8 bases lay between the germline ends. Germline V gives CDR1 MGHDK, CDR2 SYGVNS. This CDR3 has 12 amino acids. The CDR3 coding sequence is TGTGCCAGCAAAGGACTGTCCTACGAGCAGTACTTC. The encoded protein is CASKGLSYEQYF.

This clone has more than one count but fewer than ten. The chain combines TRBV9 with TRBJ1-6; 9 positions agree with TRBD1. This CDR3 has 16 amino acids. Unmatched junction bases numbered 11, after V lost 4 bases and J lost 9 bases. The germline V gene encodes CDR1 SGDLS and CDR2 YYNGEE. CDR3 region: CASSPYTGTGSSPLHF. As DNA, the CDR3 is TGTGCCAGCAGCCCTTACACCGGGACAGGGTCTTCACCCCTCCACTTT.

The chain has TRBV28 and TRBJ2-3, with 8 bases fitting TRBD1. This CDR3 spans 14 amino acids. Germline CDR1 and CDR2: MDHEN and SYDVKM. Losses at the gene ends were 4 bases for V and 6 bases for J; bases not matched to a gene: 6. The chain's CDR3 is CASSSPRTGDTQYF. For the CDR3, the DNA is TGTGCCAGCAGTTCCCCCCGGACAGGGGATACGCAGTATTTT.

CDR3 coding DNA: TGTGCCAGCAGCTTATTGGAGAATGAGCAGTTCTTC. Encoded protein: CASSLLENEQFF. This chain connects TRBV7-3 to TRBJ2-1; D not resolved. Trimming pared 2 bases from V and 7 bases from J, leaving 6 bases between. The CDR3 is 12 amino acids. Germline lookup yields CDR1 SGHTA and CDR2 FQGTGA. Drawing the rest from reference TRBV7-3 and TRBJ2-1, the complete variable domain is GAGVSQTPSNKVTEKGKYVELRCDPISGHTALYWYRQSLGQGPEFLIYFQGTGAADDSGLPNDRFFAVRPEGSVSTLKIQRTERGDSAVYLCASSLLENEQFFGPGTRLTVL.

This sequence joins TRBV19 and TRBJ1-5, with 10 bases fitting TRBD1. J gave up 7 bases and V 1 base, and 4 bases lay outside the gene matches. The CDR3 runs to 15 residues. CDR1 is LNHDA and CDR2 is SQIVND in the germline V gene (reference sequence). CDR3 region: CASSIADRGLQPQHF. Written as DNA, the CDR3 is TGTGCCAGTAGTATAGCCGACAGGGGGCTGCAGCCCCAGCATTTT.

The V call is TRBV18, the J call TRBJ2-7; 9 nucleotides align to TRBD1. The CDR3 contains 16 residues. Germline V gene sequence: CDR1 KGHSH, CDR2 LQKENI. The V and J ends lost 3 bases and 2 bases, in that order; junction bases with no gene match: 8. CDR3 DNA: TGTGCCAGCTCACCCCCCACCGGGACAGGGACCTACGAGCAGTACTTC. Encoded protein: CASSPPTGTGTYEQYF.

The chain uses TRBV19 and TRBJ1-1; TRBD1 matches 12 bases. V dropped 3 bases and J dropped 5; count of bases not matched to a gene: 10. The CDR3 runs to 17 residues. The germline gives CDR1 LNHDA, CDR2 SQIVND (reference sequence). This chain's CDR3 is CASSILGTGGAGTEAFF. The CDR3 DNA sequence: TGTGCCAGTAGTATCTTAGGGACAGGGGGCGCGGGGACTGAAGCTTTCTTT.

The rearrangement uses TRBV7-8 and TRBJ2-1; D might be TRBD2 (6 bases). CDR1 is SGHVS, CDR2 FQNEAQ, per germline. This CDR3 is built from 15 residues. Trimming left V 1 base short and J 3 bases short, with 10 bases between. CDR3 bases: TGTGCCAGCAGCTTAGGGGCGGGGATCTACAATGAGCAGTTCTTC. It translates to CASSLGAGIYNEQFF.

V usage is TRBV5-1 and J usage is TRBJ2-2; maybe TRBD1 (6 bases). V lost 7 bases, J lost 0 bases, and 16 bases lay in between. Germline V CDR1 and CDR2: SGHRS, YFSETQ. This CDR3 has 16 residues. The CDR3 protein is CASLRGGGANTGELFF. As DNA, the CDR3 is TGCGCCAGCCTCCGGGGTGGGGGCGCGAACACCGGGGAGCTGTTTTTT.

The chain recombines TRBV25-1 with TRBJ2-1; 9 bases are shared with TRBD1. This CDR3 spans 15 amino acids. Germline V gene data show CDR1 as MGHDK and CDR2 as SYGVNS. Trimming cost V 8 bases and J 7 bases; bases outside gene matches: 12. The CDR3 protein is CASVGDRDLRNEQFF. The CDR3 DNA follows: TGTGCCAGCGTTGGGGACAGGGATCTGCGGAATGAGCAGTTCTTC.

V gene TRBV5-5 combines with J gene TRBJ2-1, with TRBD1 matching 12 bases. V was clipped by 2 bases and J by 9 bases; unmatched bases: 6. Germline V gene data show CDR1 as SGHKS and CDR2 as YYEKEE (reference sequence). This CDR3 is 15 amino acids long. CDR3 sequence reads: CASSFGTGGSSEQFF. The DNA for the CDR3 is TGTGCCAGCAGCTTCGGGACAGGGGGCTCGAGTGAGCAGTTCTTC. Variable domain in full (rest from reference TRBV5-5 and TRBJ2-1): DAGVTQSPTHLIKTRGQQVTLRCSPISGHKSVSWYQQVLGQGPQFIFQYYEKEERGRGNFPDRFSARQFPNYSSELNVNALLLGDSALYLCASSFGTGGSSEQFFGPGTRLTVL.

The gene calls are TRBV19 and TRBJ1-4; TRBD1 matches at 7 bases. Germline V gives CDR1 LNHDA, CDR2 SQIVND (reference sequence). This CDR3 contains 15 residues. The J segment lost 8 bases and the V segment lost 6 bases, leaving 12 bases of the junction unmatched. CDR3 amino acids: CASRGAPPGGEKLFF. In nucleotides, the CDR3 is TGTGCCAGTAGGGGGGCCCCCCCAGGGGGGGAAAAACTGTTTTTT.

The CDR3 region is CASSQGPGRHNQPQHF. The CDR3 DNA sequence: TGCGCCAGCAGCCAAGGCCCAGGCCGACACAATCAGCCCCAGCATTTT. V gene TRBV4-1 combines with J gene TRBJ1-5; D unresolved. Trimming shortened V by 1 base and J by 3 bases, and 13 bases separated the two germline ends. Germline-derived CDR1 and CDR2 are MGHRA and YSYEKL. The CDR3 sequence is 16 residues long.

The rearrangement links TRBV7-8 to TRBJ2-7; 8 bases are shared with TRBD2. The ends lost 5 bases at V and 3 bases at J; junction bases unmatched: 15. CDR3 size: 17 residues. Looked up from germline, CDR1 is SGHVS and CDR2 is FQNEAQ. CDR3 amino acids: CASSAGSGTSVFYEQYF. CDR3 sequence (DNA): TGTGCCAGCAGCGCGGGCTCGGGGACTAGTGTCTTCTACGAGCAGTACTTC.

V gene TRBV7-2 combines with J gene TRBJ2-1; no firm D call. The CDR3 contains 11 residues. Germline assignment: CDR1 SGHTA and CDR2 FQGNSA. Trimming removed 3 bases at V and 8 bases at J, with 5 bases between. In DNA, the CDR3 is TGTGCCAGCAGCTTTGACTATGAGCAGTTCTTC. Its protein product is CASSFDYEQFF.

The rearrangement joins TRBV7-2 to TRBJ2-1, with a possible D match to TRBD1 (7 bases). Trimming took off 3 bases at V and 4 bases at J, with 16 bases between the two ends. Germline CDR1 is SGHTA and CDR2 is FQGNSA. This CDR3 has 16 amino acids. CDR3 loop: CASSLPPGGRYNEQFF. The CDR3 DNA sequence: TGTGCCAGCAGCTTGCCCCCAGGGGGGAGGTACAATGAGCAGTTCTTC.

This chain uses TRBV9 with TRBJ2-1; the match to TRBD2 covers 9 bases. The CDR3 is 14 residues long. In germline, CDR1 is SGDLS, CDR2 YYNGEE. The trim removed 1 base at V and 9 bases at J, leaving 5 bases unmatched. CDR3 nucleotide sequence: TGTGCCAGCAGCGTATCCGGGCGGGGGGGTGAGCAGTTCTTC. Encoded protein: CASSVSGRGGEQFF. The entire variable domain, with the rest obtained from reference TRBV9 and TRBJ2-1, is as follows: DSGVTQTPKHLITATGQRVTLRCSPRSGDLSVYWYQQSLDQGLQFLIQYYNGEERAKGNILERFSAQQFPDLHSELNLSSLELGDSALYFCASSVSGRGGEQFFGPGTRLTVL.

The rearrangement uses TRBV30 and TRBJ1-5; D gene ambiguous. CDR1 GTSNPN and CDR2 SVGIG come from the germline V gene (reference sequence). CDR3 length: 13 amino acids. Trimming cost V 4 bases and J 6 bases, with 13 bases left between them. The CDR3 region is CAWTSGVGQPQHF. The DNA of the CDR3 is TGTGCCTGGACCTCCGGAGTGGGTCAGCCCCAGCATTTT.

In its sample, this clone was seen a few times. V usage is TRBV5-6 and J usage is TRBJ2-1, with unresolved D. CDR1 and CDR2 (germline): SGHDT, YYEEEE. This CDR3 comprises 12 residues. V dropped 5 bases and J dropped 8 bases, with 11 bases sitting between them. The CDR3 coding sequence is TGTGCCAGCAGTTTCAGGTTCTATGAGCAGTTCTTC. Protein product: CASSFRFYEQFF.

The chain employs TRBV2 and TRBJ2-5; 11 nucleotides match TRBD1. The CDR3 is made up of 14 amino acids. CDR1 and CDR2 (germline): SNHLY, FYNNEI. Trimming removed 6 bases from V and 5 bases from J; junction bases left unmatched: 5. The CDR3 spells CASSVGDRGETQYF. The CDR3 DNA reads as TGTGCCAGCAGCGTCGGGGACAGGGGGGAGACCCAGTACTTC.

The V and J genes are TRBV7-8 and TRBJ1-4, with D possibly TRBD1 on 6 matching bases. Germline lookup yields CDR1 SGHVS and CDR2 FQNEAQ. With 3 bases removed from V and 10 bases from J, the gap between germline ends came to 30 bases. This CDR3 is 19 amino acids long. DNA for the CDR3: TGTGCCAGCAGCTTGGGGGACACCAGTTTGACTAACCCGGGAGGAAAACTGTTTTTT. Encoded protein: CASSLGDTSLTNPGGKLFF.

This clone was seen a single time. The gene calls are TRBV5-1 and TRBJ2-3, with D possibly being TRBD1 (6 bases). With 1 base removed from V and 3 bases from J, the gap between germline ends came to 9 bases. This CDR3 has 14 amino acids. Germline CDR1 reads SGHRS; CDR2 reads YFSETQ. The CDR3, as DNA: TGCGCCAGCAGCTTGTTAACAGGGACAGATACGCAGTATTTT. This codes for CASSLLTGTDTQYF.

This chain links TRBV7-9 with TRBJ2-1; possible D gene TRBD1, 5 bases. Trimming stripped 4 bases from V and 2 bases from J, with 12 bases between. The CDR3 spans 15 residues. Germline V gene lookup returns CDR1 SEHNR and CDR2 FQNEAQ (reference sequence). The CDR3 is CASSSGAAPYNEQFF. As DNA, the CDR3 is TGTGCCAGCAGCTCTGGGGCCGCCCCCTACAATGAGCAGTTCTTC.

The chain has TRBV29-1 and TRBJ1-2, with 7 positions matching TRBD1. The CDR3 has 14 amino acids. The trim removed 3 bases at V and 4 bases at J, leaving 8 bases unmatched. Germline V gives CDR1 SQVTM, CDR2 ANQGSEA. The CDR3 spells CSVDTGASGYGYTF. The CDR3 coding sequence is TGCAGCGTTGATACAGGGGCCTCGGGCTATGGCTACACCTTC.

The gene calls are TRBV5-6 and TRBJ1-2, with unresolved D. This CDR3 is built from 13 residues. Germline CDR1 and CDR2: SGHDT and YYEEEE. The germline V and J ends were trimmed by 4 bases and 5 bases, with 12 bases remaining between them. CDR3 sequence reads: CASSPRTGYGYTF. The CDR3 region has the DNA TGTGCCAGCAGCCCGAGAACCGGTTATGGCTACACCTTC.